This record looks at one T cell receptor beta chain sequence and its context. The data originate from a study of blood T cells in healthy people across ages. This CDR3 region has 11 residues. Germline V gene data show CDR1 as MDHEN and CDR2 as SYDVKM. The J segment lost 14 bases and the V segment lost 5 bases, leaving 5 bases of the junction unmatched. Using a J-beta primer mix together with a sample-barcoded 5' primer, a second PCR was run for 7 to 11 cycles. Each TCR beta cDNA got a 12-nucleotide random molecular identifier. Using its own MiXCR run on the 5' RACE reads, TCRdb lists one record per CDR3 protein. This repertoire shows about 800,000 distinct CDR3 sequences, roughly 25% found once; its top ten account for under 4%. These data are also associated with another study on T cells of mothers and their children.

The specimen sequenced was blood. The V and J genes are TRBV28 and TRBJ1-4, with 7 bases that match TRBD1. This clonotype originated in a boy between 10 and 17 years old in good health. CDR3 in amino acids: CASSRRGPLFF. As DNA, the CDR3 is TGTGCCAGCAGTAGGAGGGGGCCCCTGTTTTTT.